This note documents a single T cell receptor beta chain sequence. The antigen is undetermined. This sample is part of a study of shared clonotypes between healthy human individuals. The V end lost 4 bases, the J end lost 0 bases, and 13 bases lay between the germline ends. The CDR3 runs 16 residues. CDR1 and CDR2 from the germline V gene are KGHSH and LQKENI. General observations from the study: The researchers took only blood, and tissue repertoires probably look different.

TCRdb keeps only in-frame clones here, not all; method: immunoSEQ multiplex PCR. This table holds about half a million clones, around 74% found once. Those who donated were healthy HIV-negative adults, with no recent acute infections or vaccinations reported. The receptor's source is a woman in her thirties or forties in good health. Some clones in this sample may be carry-over from other donors' samples. The sequenced sample was PBMCs. The V call is TRBV18, the J call TRBJ1-3; D is perhaps TRBD1 (6 bases). In nucleotides, the CDR3 is TGTGCCAGCTCACAAAACCGGGGGCCCTCTGGAAACACCATATATTTT. Residues: CASSQNRGPSGNTIYF.